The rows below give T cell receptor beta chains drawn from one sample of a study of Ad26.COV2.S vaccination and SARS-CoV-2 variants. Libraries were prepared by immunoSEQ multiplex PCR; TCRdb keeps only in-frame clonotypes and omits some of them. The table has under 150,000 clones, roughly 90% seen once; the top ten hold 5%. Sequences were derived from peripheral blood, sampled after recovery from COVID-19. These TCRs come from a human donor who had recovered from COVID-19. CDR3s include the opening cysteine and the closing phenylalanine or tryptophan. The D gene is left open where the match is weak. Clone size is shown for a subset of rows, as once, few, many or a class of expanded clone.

CDR3 protein: CASSSLLTGINQPQHF; CDR3 DNA: TGTGCCAGCAGTTCCCTTCTTACAGGTATTAATCAGCCCCAGCATTTT; clone size: -; D gene: -; J gene: TRBJ1-5; V gene: TRBV28
CDR3 protein: CASSSMGPLSTDTQYF; CDR3 DNA: TGTGCCAGCAGCTCCATGGGGCCCCTTAGCACAGATACGCAGTATTTT; clone size: once; D gene: -; J gene: TRBJ2-3; V gene: TRBV7-2
CDR3 protein: CASSQRATGSETNEKLFF; CDR3 DNA: TGTGCCAGCAGCCAAAGGGCGACAGGGTCGGAAACTAATGAAAAACTGTTTTTT; clone size: -; D gene: TRBD1; J gene: TRBJ1-4; V gene: TRBV14
CDR3 protein: CASSQVQGADTIYF; CDR3 DNA: TGCGCCAGCAGCCAAGTACAGGGGGCAGACACCATATATTTT; clone size: -; D gene: TRBD1; J gene: TRBJ1-3; V gene: TRBV4-1
CDR3 protein: CASSEISGNNEQFF; CDR3 DNA: TGTGCCAGCAGTGAAATTAGCGGGAACAATGAGCAGTTCTTC; clone size: -; D gene: TRBD2; J gene: TRBJ2-1; V gene: TRBV6-1
CDR3 protein: CASSPLNLGVSSPLHF; CDR3 DNA: TGTGCCAGCAGCCCCCTTAATTTAGGCGTGAGTTCACCCCTCCACTTT; clone size: -; D gene: -; J gene: TRBJ1-6; V gene: TRBV13
CDR3 protein: CASSVDRPYNEQFF; CDR3 DNA: TGTGCCAGCAGTGTGGACAGACCTTACAATGAGCAGTTCTTC; clone size: -; D gene: -; J gene: TRBJ2-1; V gene: TRBV27
CDR3 protein: CSVRGAGNTGELFF; CDR3 DNA: TGCAGCGTTCGAGGAGCAGGGAACACCGGGGAGCTGTTTTTT; clone size: -; D gene: -; J gene: TRBJ2-2; V gene: TRBV29-1
CDR3 protein: CASSQLESSYNEQFF; CDR3 DNA: TGCGCCAGCAGCCAACTAGAAAGCTCCTACAATGAGCAGTTCTTC; clone size: -; D gene: -; J gene: TRBJ2-1; V gene: TRBV4-3
CDR3 protein: CASSPSGGWETQYF; CDR3 DNA: TGTGCCAGCAGTCCGAGCGGGGGCTGGGAGACCCAGTACTTC; clone size: -; D gene: TRBD2; J gene: TRBJ2-5; V gene: TRBV6-2/TRBV6-3
CDR3 protein: CASSQEIGAYEQYF; CDR3 DNA: TGCGCCAGCAGCCAAGAGATAGGAGCCTACGAGCAGTACTTC; clone size: -; D gene: -; J gene: TRBJ2-7; V gene: TRBV4-3
CDR3 protein: CASSDRPYNSPLHF; CDR3 DNA: TGTGCCAGCAGTGACAGGCCCTATAATTCACCCCTCCACTTT; clone size: -; D gene: -; J gene: TRBJ1-6; V gene: TRBV6-6
CDR3 protein: CASSLAGLLFF; CDR3 DNA: TGTGCCAGCAGCTTGGCCGGACTACTGTTTTTT; clone size: -; D gene: -; J gene: TRBJ1-4; V gene: TRBV5-5
CDR3 protein: CASSLIGTGVYGYTF; CDR3 DNA: TGTGCCAGCAGCCTCATCGGGACAGGGGTCTATGGCTACACCTTC; clone size: few; D gene: TRBD1; J gene: TRBJ1-2; V gene: TRBV6-5
CDR3 protein: CASSPQRRDTQYF; CDR3 DNA: TGTGCCAGCAGCCCTCAGAGGAGGGATACGCAGTATTTT; clone size: -; D gene: -; J gene: TRBJ2-3; V gene: TRBV5-4
CDR3 protein: CAWSVRDREAFF; CDR3 DNA: TGTGCCTGGAGTGTACGGGACAGGGAAGCTTTCTTT; clone size: -; D gene: TRBD1; J gene: TRBJ1-1; V gene: TRBV30
CDR3 protein: CASSPEEGGRQKLFF; CDR3 DNA: TGTGCCAGCAGCCCCGAGGAGGGTGGAAGACAAAAACTGTTTTTT; clone size: once; D gene: -; J gene: TRBJ1-4; V gene: TRBV7-9
CDR3 protein: CASSSTGNYGYTF; CDR3 DNA: TGCGCCAGCAGCTCGACAGGGAACTATGGCTACACCTTC; clone size: -; D gene: TRBD1; J gene: TRBJ1-2; V gene: TRBV5-1